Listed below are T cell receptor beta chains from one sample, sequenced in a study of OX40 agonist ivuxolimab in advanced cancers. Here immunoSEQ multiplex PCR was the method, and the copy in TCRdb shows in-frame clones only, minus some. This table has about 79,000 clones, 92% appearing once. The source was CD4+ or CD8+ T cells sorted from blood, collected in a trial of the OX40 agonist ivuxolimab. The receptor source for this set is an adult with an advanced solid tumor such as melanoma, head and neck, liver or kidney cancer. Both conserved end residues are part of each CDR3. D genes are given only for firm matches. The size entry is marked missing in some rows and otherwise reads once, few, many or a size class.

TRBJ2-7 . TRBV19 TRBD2 CASSWTSGVPYEQYF TGTGCCAGTAGCTGGACTAGCGGGGTTCCCTACGAGCAGTACTTC
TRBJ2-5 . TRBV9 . CASSVHAERAETQYF TGTGCCAGCAGCGTTCACGCGGAGAGGGCAGAGACCCAGTACTTC
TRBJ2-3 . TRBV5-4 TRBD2 CASSLYTSGEADTQYF TGTGCCAGCAGCTTGTATACTAGCGGAGAGGCAGATACGCAGTATTTT
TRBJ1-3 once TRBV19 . CASSPHEDILVSGNTIYF TGTGCCAGTAGTCCTCACGAGGACATACTCGTCTCTGGAAACACCATATATTTT
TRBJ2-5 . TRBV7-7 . CASSLGGVQETQYF TGTGCTAGCAGCTTAGGAGGCGTACAAGAGACCCAGTACTTC
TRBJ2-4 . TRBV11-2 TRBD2 CASSSWTSAKVNIQYF TGTGCCAGCAGCTCATGGACTAGCGCAAAGGTGAACATTCAGTACTTC
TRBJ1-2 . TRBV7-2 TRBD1 CASSLRTRDRTYGYTF TGTGCCAGCAGCTTACGTACGCGGGACAGAACCTATGGCTACACCTTC
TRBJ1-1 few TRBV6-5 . CASSYSGTTEAFF TGTGCCAGCAGTTACTCTGGGACCACTGAAGCTTTCTTT
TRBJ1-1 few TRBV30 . CAWSVAGAEAFF TGTGCCTGGAGTGTGGCGGGAGCCGAAGCTTTCTTT
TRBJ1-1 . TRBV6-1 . CASSEEGSLGKAFF TGTGCCAGCAGTGAAGAGGGCAGTCTGGGCAAAGCTTTCTTT
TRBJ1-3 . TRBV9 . CASSVAGYTGNTIYF TGTGCCAGCAGCGTAGCAGGGTACACTGGAAACACCATATATTTT
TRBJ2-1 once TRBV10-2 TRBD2 CASREGLAGRNEQFF TGCGCCAGCAGGGAGGGACTAGCGGGCCGCAATGAGCAGTTCTTC
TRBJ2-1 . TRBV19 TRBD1 CASSMDRVVGNEQFF TGTGCCAGTAGTATGGACAGGGTTGTAGGTAATGAGCAGTTCTTC
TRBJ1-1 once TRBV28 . CASTLWVRGNTEAFF TGTGCCAGCACCCTTTGGGTCCGGGGGAACACTGAAGCTTTCTTT
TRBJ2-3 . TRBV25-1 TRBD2 CASSESTSGRVTDTQYF TGTGCCAGCAGTGAATCGACTAGCGGGAGGGTAACGGATACGCAGTATTTT
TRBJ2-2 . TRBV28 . CASRGVSNTGELFF TGTGCCAGCCGGGGAGTATCGAACACCGGGGAGCTGTTTTTT
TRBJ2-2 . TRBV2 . CASTQGGAGELFF TGTGCCAGCACTCAAGGGGGTGCTGGGGAGCTGTTTTTT
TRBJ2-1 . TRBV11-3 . CASSSGSNEQFF TGTGCCAGCAGCTCAGGGTCCAATGAGCAGTTCTTC
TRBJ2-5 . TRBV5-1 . CASSARGRQGFQETQYF TGCGCCAGCAGCGCTCGGGGGAGACAGGGATTCCAAGAGACCCAGTACTTC
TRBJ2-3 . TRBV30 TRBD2 CAWRSFGLAGTDTQYF TGTGCCTGGAGGTCCTTTGGACTAGCGGGCACAGATACGCAGTATTTT
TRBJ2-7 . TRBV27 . CASSPNSHYEQYF TGTGCCAGCAGTCCCAATTCCCACTACGAGCAGTACTTC
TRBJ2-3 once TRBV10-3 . CAISERPTDTQYF TGTGCCATCAGTGAGCGGCCCACAGATACGCAGTATTTT
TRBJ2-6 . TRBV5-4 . CASSLESGANVLTF TGTGCCAGCAGCTTAGAAAGTGGGGCCAACGTCCTGACTTTC
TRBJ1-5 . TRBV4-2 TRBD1 CASSQQDRGLEQPQHF TGTGCCAGCAGCCAACAGGACAGGGGGCTTGAACAGCCCCAGCATTTT
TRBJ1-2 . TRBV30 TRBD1 CAYLDRAYGYTF TGTGCCTATCTGGACAGGGCCTATGGCTACACCTTC
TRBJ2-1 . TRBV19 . CASRGYKGLSGSHNEQFF TGTGCCAGTAGGGGATATAAAGGTTTGTCAGGGTCACACAATGAGCAGTTCTTC
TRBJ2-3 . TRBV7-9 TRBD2 CASSSRTSGRDTQYF TGTGCCAGCAGCTCGAGGACTAGCGGGAGGGATACGCAGTATTTT
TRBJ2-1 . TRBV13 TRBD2 CASSPGTGAGLAGGALNNEQFF TGTGCCAGCAGCCCCGGGACAGGGGCGGGACTAGCGGGAGGCGCCCTCAACAATGAGCAGTTCTTC
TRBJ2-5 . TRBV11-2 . CASSLGGVPAETQYF TGTGCCAGCAGCTTAGGAGGGGTCCCCGCGGAGACCCAGTACTTC
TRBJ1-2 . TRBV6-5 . CASRGTGIKVGYTF TGTGCCAGCAGAGGAACAGGGATCAAGGTTGGCTACACCTTC
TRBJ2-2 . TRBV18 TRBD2 CASSPGLGITGELFF TGTGCCAGCTCACCAGGACTAGGTATCACCGGGGAGCTGTTTTTT
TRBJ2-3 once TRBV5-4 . CASSSEGLVGTDTQYF TGTGCCAGCAGCTCCGAGGGGCTAGTCGGCACAGATACGCAGTATTTT
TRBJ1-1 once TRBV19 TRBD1 CASSISGGNTEAFF TGTGCCAGTAGTATATCAGGGGGGAACACTGAAGCTTTCTTT